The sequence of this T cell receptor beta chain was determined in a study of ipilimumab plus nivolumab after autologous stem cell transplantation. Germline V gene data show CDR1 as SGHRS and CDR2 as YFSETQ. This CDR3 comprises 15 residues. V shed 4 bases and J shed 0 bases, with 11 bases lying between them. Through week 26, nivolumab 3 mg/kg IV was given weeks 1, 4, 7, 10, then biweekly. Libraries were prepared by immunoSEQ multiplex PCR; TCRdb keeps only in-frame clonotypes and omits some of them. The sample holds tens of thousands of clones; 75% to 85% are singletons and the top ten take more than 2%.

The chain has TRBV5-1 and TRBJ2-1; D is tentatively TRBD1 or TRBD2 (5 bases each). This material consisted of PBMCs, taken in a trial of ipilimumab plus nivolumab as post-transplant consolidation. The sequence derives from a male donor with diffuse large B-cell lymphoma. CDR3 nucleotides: TGCGCCAGCAGCCCGAGGGGTAGCTCCTACAATGAGCAGTTCTTC. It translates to CASSPRGSSYNEQFF.